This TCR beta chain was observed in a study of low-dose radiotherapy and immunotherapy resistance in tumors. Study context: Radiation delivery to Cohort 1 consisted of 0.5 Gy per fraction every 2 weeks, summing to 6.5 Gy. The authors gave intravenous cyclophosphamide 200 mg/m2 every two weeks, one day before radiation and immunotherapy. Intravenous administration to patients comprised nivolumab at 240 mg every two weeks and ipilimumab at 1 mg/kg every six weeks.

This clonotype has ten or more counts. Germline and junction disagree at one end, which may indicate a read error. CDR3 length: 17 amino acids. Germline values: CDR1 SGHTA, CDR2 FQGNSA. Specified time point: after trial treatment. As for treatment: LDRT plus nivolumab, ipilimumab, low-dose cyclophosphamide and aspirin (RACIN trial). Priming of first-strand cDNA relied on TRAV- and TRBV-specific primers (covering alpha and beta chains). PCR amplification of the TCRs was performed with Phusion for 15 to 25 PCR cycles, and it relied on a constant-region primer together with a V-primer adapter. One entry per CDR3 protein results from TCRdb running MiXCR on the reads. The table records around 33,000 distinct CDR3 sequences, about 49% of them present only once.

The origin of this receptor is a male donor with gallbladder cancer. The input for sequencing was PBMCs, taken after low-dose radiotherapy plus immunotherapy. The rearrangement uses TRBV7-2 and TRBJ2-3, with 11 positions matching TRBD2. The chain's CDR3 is CASSQMTTSGGTDTQYF. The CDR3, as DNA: TGCGCCAGCAGCCAAATGACAACTAGCGGGGGTACAGATACGCAGTATTTT.